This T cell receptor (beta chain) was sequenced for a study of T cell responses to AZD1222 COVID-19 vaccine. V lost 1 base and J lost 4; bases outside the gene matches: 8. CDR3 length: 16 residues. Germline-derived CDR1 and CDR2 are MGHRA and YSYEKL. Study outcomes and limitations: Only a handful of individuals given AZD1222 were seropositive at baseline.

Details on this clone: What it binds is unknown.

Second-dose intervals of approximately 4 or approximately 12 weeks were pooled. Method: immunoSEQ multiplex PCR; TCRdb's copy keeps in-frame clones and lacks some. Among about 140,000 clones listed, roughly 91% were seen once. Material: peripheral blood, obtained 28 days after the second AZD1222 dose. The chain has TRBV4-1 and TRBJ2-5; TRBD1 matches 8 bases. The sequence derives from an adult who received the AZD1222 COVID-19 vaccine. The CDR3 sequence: CASSQGGTGIGETQYF. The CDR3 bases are TGCGCCAGCAGCCAAGGAGGGACAGGAATTGGAGAGACCCAGTACTTC.